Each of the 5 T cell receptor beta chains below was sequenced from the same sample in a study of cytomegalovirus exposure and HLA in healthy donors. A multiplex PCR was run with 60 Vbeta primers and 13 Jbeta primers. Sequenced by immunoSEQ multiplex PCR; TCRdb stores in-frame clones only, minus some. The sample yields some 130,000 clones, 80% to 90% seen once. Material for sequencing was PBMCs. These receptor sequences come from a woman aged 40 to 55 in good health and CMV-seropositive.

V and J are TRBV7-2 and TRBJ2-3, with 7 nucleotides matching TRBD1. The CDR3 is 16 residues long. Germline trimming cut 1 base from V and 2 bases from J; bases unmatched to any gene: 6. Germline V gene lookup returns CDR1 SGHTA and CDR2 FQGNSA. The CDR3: CASSLVGTENTDTQYF. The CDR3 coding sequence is TGTGCCAGCAGCTTAGTCGGGACAGAGAACACAGATACGCAGTATTTT.

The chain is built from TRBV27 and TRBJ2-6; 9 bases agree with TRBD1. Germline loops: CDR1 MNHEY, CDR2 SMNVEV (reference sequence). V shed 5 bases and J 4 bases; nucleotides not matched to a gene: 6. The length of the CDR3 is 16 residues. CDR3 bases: TGTGCCAGCAGTCCCGGGACAGGGATCGGGGCCAACGTCCTGACTTTC. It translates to CASSPGTGIGANVLTF.

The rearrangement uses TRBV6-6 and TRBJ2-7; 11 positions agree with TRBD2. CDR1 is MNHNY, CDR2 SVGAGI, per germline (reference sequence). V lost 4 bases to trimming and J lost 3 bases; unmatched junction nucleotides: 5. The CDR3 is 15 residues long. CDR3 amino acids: CASSFLAGGHYEQYF. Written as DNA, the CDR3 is TGTGCCAGCAGTTTCCTAGCGGGAGGACACTACGAGCAGTACTTC.

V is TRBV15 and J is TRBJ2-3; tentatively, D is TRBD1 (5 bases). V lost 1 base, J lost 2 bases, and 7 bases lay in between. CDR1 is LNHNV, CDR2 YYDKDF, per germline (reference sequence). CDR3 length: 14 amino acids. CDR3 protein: CATSRGGATDTQYF. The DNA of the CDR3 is TGTGCCACCAGCAGAGGTGGGGCCACAGATACGCAGTATTTT.

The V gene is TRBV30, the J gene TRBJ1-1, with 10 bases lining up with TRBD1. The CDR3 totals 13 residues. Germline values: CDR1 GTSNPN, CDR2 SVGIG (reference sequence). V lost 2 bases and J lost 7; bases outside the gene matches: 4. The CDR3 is CAWSYDRGREAFF. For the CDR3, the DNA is TGTGCCTGGAGTTACGACAGGGGGCGTGAAGCTTTCTTT.